The present T cell receptor (beta chain) was sequenced within a study of blood T cell repertoires in COVID-19. Study-level information: Sample material is recorded as cDNA or gDNA derived from T cells, B-cell-depleted T cells, or PBMCs.

Study processing details: The assay estimated nucleated cells by amplifying reference gene primers. The method was immunoSEQ multiplex PCR; TCRdb's version includes in-frame clones alone and lacks a portion of them. For V, J and clone size, that table is used; D and trimming come from the DNA. The sample has over 200,000 clones; around nine tenths are singletons. The CDR3 is 13 amino acids. Trimming cost V 4 bases and J 10 bases; bases outside gene matches: 6. Germline CDR1 reads SGHRS; CDR2 reads YFSETQ. The origin of this receptor is a woman in her sixties or seventies with acute or convalescent COVID-19. The chain carries TRBV5-1 and TRBJ2-1, with 9 bases matching TRBD1. Sequencing input: peripheral blood. CDR3 loop: CASSGTGGGEQFF. The CDR3 region has the DNA TGCGCCAGCAGCGGCACAGGGGGCGGGGAGCAGTTCTTC.